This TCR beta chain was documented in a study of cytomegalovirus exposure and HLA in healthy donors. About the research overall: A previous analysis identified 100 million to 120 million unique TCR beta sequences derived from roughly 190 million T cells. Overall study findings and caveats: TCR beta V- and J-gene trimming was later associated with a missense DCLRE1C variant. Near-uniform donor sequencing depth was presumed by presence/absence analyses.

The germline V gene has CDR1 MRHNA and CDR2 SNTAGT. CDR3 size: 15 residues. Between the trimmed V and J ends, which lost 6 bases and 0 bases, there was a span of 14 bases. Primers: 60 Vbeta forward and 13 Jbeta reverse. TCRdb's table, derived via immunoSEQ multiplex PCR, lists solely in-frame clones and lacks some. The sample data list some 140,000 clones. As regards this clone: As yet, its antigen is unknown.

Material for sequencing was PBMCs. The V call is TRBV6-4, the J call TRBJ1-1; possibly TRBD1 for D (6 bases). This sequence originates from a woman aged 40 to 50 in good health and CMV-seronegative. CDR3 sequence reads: CASREQGVLNTEAFF. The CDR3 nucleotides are TGTGCCAGCAGAGAACAGGGTGTTTTGAACACTGAAGCTTTCTTT.